Presented here are 26 T cell receptor beta chains from one specimen sequenced in a study of T cell responses to AZD1222 COVID-19 vaccine. The method was immunoSEQ multiplex PCR; TCRdb's version includes in-frame clones alone and lacks a portion of them. Here the sample spans roughly 180,000 clones, 94% being singletons. This sample comprised peripheral blood, obtained on day 0 of AZD1222 vaccination. The receptors come from an adult in good health.

The rearrangement links TRBV23-1 to TRBJ2-1; 7 bases map to TRBD2. TRBV23-1 qualifies as an ORF whose function is uncertain. V was pared by 6 bases and J by 0 bases, with 11 bases of the junction left unmatched. The CDR3 runs 17 residues. The chain's CDR3 is CASRPLWRGSSYNEQFF. For the CDR3, the DNA is TGCGCCAGCAGGCCCCTTTGGCGCGGGAGCTCCTACAATGAGCAGTTCTTC.

The chain links TRBV5-1 to TRBJ2-2; D possibly corresponds to TRBD1 (6 bases). From germline, CDR1 is SGHRS and CDR2 YFSETQ. V was trimmed by 0 bases and J by 4 bases, leaving 10 bases between them. The CDR3 is made up of 15 amino acids. The CDR3 nucleotides read TGCGCCAGCAGCTTGGACCGAGGGGGCACCGGGGAGCTGTTTTTT. This sequence encodes CASSLDRGGTGELFF.

V usage is TRBV30 and J usage is TRBJ1-4; possible D gene TRBD1, 5 bases. V was shortened by 6 bases and J by 8 bases, with 13 bases between the two germline ends. There are 12 residues in the CDR3. Germline CDR1 and CDR2: GTSNPN and SVGIG (reference sequence). The CDR3 is CACGALWEKLFF. The CDR3 DNA reads as TGTGCCTGCGGGGCCCTCTGGGAAAAACTGTTTTTT.

V and J are TRBV18 and TRBJ1-6, with a tentative D call TRBD1 (6 bases). CDR3 length: 14 amino acids. Per the germline V gene, CDR1 is KGHSH and CDR2 is LQKENI. Trimming left V 3 bases short and J 9 bases short, with 12 bases between. The CDR3 here is CASSPRGEASPLHF. The DNA of the CDR3 is TGTGCCAGCTCACCGAGGGGGGAGGCTTCACCCCTCCACTTT.

This chain connects TRBV20-1 to TRBJ2-7; D is possibly TRBD2 (6 bases). The CDR3 consists of 20 residues. CDR1 DFQATT and CDR2 SNEGSKA come from the germline V gene (reference sequence). Trimming removed 3 bases at V and 0 bases at J, with 30 bases between. This CDR3 is CSASFSGRMSDGGSSYEQYF. DNA for the CDR3: TGCAGTGCTAGTTTTTCGGGGAGGATGTCAGATGGGGGAAGCTCCTACGAGCAGTACTTC.

The J gene is TRBJ1-1, the V gene TRBV19; D remains ambiguous. CDR3 size: 14 residues. V was clipped by 4 bases and J by 0 bases, with 9 bases between them. Germline-derived CDR1 and CDR2 are LNHDA and SQIVND (reference sequence). The CDR3 DNA is TGTGCCAGTAGTACCCAGTCGCTGAACACTGAAGCTTTCTTT. The encoded protein is CASSTQSLNTEAFF.

This chain uses TRBV13 with TRBJ2-7, with 7 bases that match TRBD1. Per the germline V gene, CDR1 is PRHDT and CDR2 is FYEKMQ (reference sequence). The CDR3 is 14 residues long. The junction had 7 bases not matched to a gene; V was cut back by 8 bases and J by 0 bases. CDR3: CASGGQIHSYEQYF. The DNA for the CDR3 is TGTGCCAGCGGGGGACAGATACACTCCTACGAGCAGTACTTC.

This chain's CDR3 is CASSLGNRHQFF. CDR3 nucleotides: TGTGCCAGCAGTTTAGGGAATCGGCACCAGTTCTTC. The rearrangement uses TRBV12-3 or TRBV12-4 and TRBJ2-1; D unresolved. CDR3 length: 12 residues. V shed 1 base and J shed 13 bases, with 11 bases lying between them.

J is TRBJ1-5 and V is TRBV19; D is possibly TRBD1 (5 bases). Germline V gives CDR1 LNHDA, CDR2 SQIVND (reference sequence). The CDR3 contains 15 residues. Trimming shortened V by 6 bases and J by 3 bases, and 15 bases separated the two germline ends. In nucleotides, the CDR3 is TGTGCCAGTAGACAGGTCCTTAATTCCAATCAGCCCCAGCATTTT. As protein: CASRQVLNSNQPQHF.

This sequence joins TRBV11-2 and TRBJ2-1; 13 bases map to TRBD2. The V segment lost 6 bases and the J segment 9 bases; nucleotides outside the gene matches: 8. The length of the CDR3 is 15 residues. Germline V CDR1 and CDR2: SGHAT, FQNNGV. CDR3 bases: TGTGCCAGCAGGGCAACTAGCGGGAGGGCCGGTGAGCAGTTCTTC. Its protein is CASRATSGRAGEQFF.

CDR3 amino acids: CASRAGQYTGELFF. The DNA of the CDR3 is TGTGCCAGCAGAGCGGGACAGTACACCGGGGAGCTGTTTTTT. The chain links TRBV6-5 to TRBJ2-2; D might be TRBD1 or TRBD2, each matching 7 bases. This CDR3 region has 14 residues. Germline V lookup: CDR1 MNHEY, CDR2 SVGAGI. V was shortened by 6 bases and J by 3 bases, with 11 bases between the two germline ends.

The chain combines TRBV28 with TRBJ1-5, with 8 bases aligning to TRBD1. The CDR3 extends over 15 amino acids. CDR1 and CDR2 (germline): MDHEN, SYDVKM. J was trimmed by 6 bases and V by 5 bases; bases with no gene match: 9. CDR3 residues: CASSPADRDVQPQHF. CDR3 nucleotide sequence: TGTGCCAGCAGTCCCGCGGACAGGGATGTTCAGCCCCAGCATTTT. Filled out from reference TRBV28 and TRBJ1-5, the complete variable domain reads DVKVTQSSRYLVKRTGEKVFLECVQDMDHENMFWYRQDPGLGLRLIYFSYDVKMKEKGDIPEGYSVSREKKERFSLILESASTNQTSMYLCASSPADRDVQPQHFGDGTRLSIL.

V and J are TRBV28 and TRBJ1-1, with D unclear. This CDR3 has 11 amino acids. Trimming shortened V by 6 bases and J by 8 bases, and 10 bases separated the two germline ends. Germline CDR1 is MDHEN and CDR2 is SYDVKM. The CDR3 nucleotides are TGTGCCAGCAGGGAAGAGTCCGAAGCTTTCTTT. This translates into CASREESEAFF.

The V gene is TRBV10-3, the J gene TRBJ1-1; 7 nucleotides agree with TRBD1. The germline CDR1 and CDR2 sequences are ENHRY and SYGVKD. This CDR3 is built from 14 residues. Unmatched junction bases numbered 8, after V lost 10 bases and J lost 0 bases. CDR3 nucleotide sequence: TGTGCCACTAGGACAGGCACCATGAACACTGAAGCTTTCTTT. This encodes CATRTGTMNTEAFF.

This clone was observed a single time. The chain links TRBV5-6 to TRBJ1-1; no reliable D call. V shed 4 bases and J shed 1 base, with 11 bases lying between them. The V gene's germline CDR1 is SGHDT and CDR2 YYEEEE. The CDR3 spans 14 residues. DNA of the CDR3: TGTGCCAGCAGCGTCAGATTGGCGAACACTGAAGCTTTCTTT. The encoded protein is CASSVRLANTEAFF.

The chain joins TRBV27 to TRBJ2-7; D is perhaps TRBD1 (7 bases). Germline V gene data show CDR1 as MNHEY and CDR2 as SMNVEV (reference sequence). The CDR3 is 14 residues long. V was cut by 4 bases and J by 0 bases, with 10 bases left in between. The CDR3 region has the DNA TGTGCCAGCAGTTCAGGGGGGCCCTCCTACGAGCAGTACTTC. Amino acid sequence: CASSSGGPSYEQYF.

The chain uses TRBV3-1 (or the pseudogene TRBV3-2) and TRBJ2-1, with TRBD2 matching 9 bases. This CDR3 comprises 15 residues. Germline CDR1 reads LGHDT; CDR2 reads YNNKEL (reference sequence). With 8 bases clipped from V and 10 bases from J, the junction kept 15 bases outside the gene matches. CDR3 region: CASSRGASGNNEQFF. The CDR3 DNA reads as TGTGCCAGCTCTCGAGGGGCTAGCGGGAATAACGAGCAGTTCTTC.

V and J are TRBV5-4 and TRBJ2-1; a weak D match, TRBD1 (6 bases). The CDR3 contains 14 residues. Trimming took off 1 base at V and 9 bases at J, with 14 bases between the two ends. Germline lookup yields CDR1 SGHNT and CDR2 YYREEE (reference sequence). CDR3 DNA sequence: TGTGCCAGCAGCTTGTGGGCAGGGGAGACTGAGCAGTTCTTC. This codes for CASSLWAGETEQFF.

The chain carries TRBV10-1 and TRBJ1-5; maybe TRBD1 (6 bases). V lost 0 bases, J lost 9 bases, and 9 bases lay in between. CDR1 is WNHNN, CDR2 SYGVQD, per germline (reference sequence). The CDR3 runs to 13 residues. The CDR3 nucleotides read TGCGCCAGCAGTGAGTCAGGGGGAAGGCCCCAGCATTTT. Translated: CASSESGGRPQHF.

This clone was counted a single time. The chain recombines TRBV27 with TRBJ2-1, with TRBD2 identical over 10 bases. Germline loops: CDR1 MNHEY, CDR2 SMNVEV (reference sequence). The CDR3 extends over 15 amino acids. The ends lost 8 bases at V and 8 bases at J; junction bases unmatched: 12. The CDR3 loop is CASRNSIAGGYEQFF. CDR3 DNA sequence: TGTGCCAGCCGTAACTCTATAGCGGGAGGTTATGAGCAGTTCTTC.

The chain employs TRBV4-2 and TRBJ2-1, with 9 bases lining up with TRBD2. Trimming removed 4 bases from V and 8 bases from J; junction bases left unmatched: 9. There are 15 residues in the CDR3. CDR1 and CDR2 (germline): LGHNA, YNFKEQ. CDR3 DNA sequence: TGTGCCAGCAGCCCCACCGGGACTAGCATCCATGAGCAGTTCTTC. It yields the protein CASSPTGTSIHEQFF.

The chain employs TRBV29-1 and TRBJ2-1; no reliable D call. Germline V gene data show CDR1 as SQVTM and CDR2 as ANQGSEA. Trimming took off 2 bases at V and 4 bases at J, with 15 bases between the two ends. The CDR3 covers 15 residues. The CDR3 sequence is CSVEKVFGPYNEQFF. CDR3 DNA: TGCAGCGTTGAAAAAGTTTTCGGGCCTTACAATGAGCAGTTCTTC.

The CDR3 loop is CASSSTGGQGANEQFF. CDR3 sequence (DNA): TGCGCCAGCAGCTCGACCGGGGGGCAGGGAGCAAATGAGCAGTTCTTC. V is TRBV5-1 and J is TRBJ2-1; D is perhaps TRBD2 (7 bases). In germline, CDR1 is SGHRS, CDR2 YFSETQ. V was cut by 3 bases and J by 7 bases, with 20 bases left in between. This CDR3 spans 16 amino acids.

This chain links TRBV6-2 or TRBV6-3 with TRBJ1-5; D is unclear. Germline loops: CDR1 MNHEY, CDR2 SVGEGT. This CDR3 has 13 residues. The ends were cut back, 2 bases at V and 9 bases at J, with 11 bases in the middle. CDR3 protein: CASSYGGKRPQHF. For the CDR3, the DNA is TGTGCCAGCAGTTACGGCGGAAAGCGGCCCCAGCATTTT.

This clone showed up just once. The chain couples TRBV6-6 to TRBJ1-5; the match to TRBD1 covers 11 bases. Germline values: CDR1 MNHNY, CDR2 SVGAGI (reference sequence). Unmatched junction bases numbered 10, after V lost 5 bases and J lost 4 bases. This CDR3 region has 17 residues. The DNA for the CDR3 is TGTGCCAGCAGTCCCGGGACAGGGGGATTTCGGAATCAGCCCCAGCATTTT. Its protein is CASSPGTGGFRNQPQHF.

V and J are TRBV27 and TRBJ2-1, with D perhaps TRBD1 or TRBD2 (5 bases each). V was shortened by 2 bases and J by 3 bases, with 14 bases between the two germline ends. CDR3 length: 16 residues. Germline-derived CDR1 and CDR2 are MNHEY and SMNVEV (reference sequence). The CDR3 sequence: CASSLEGTEIYNEQFF. CDR3 nucleotide sequence: TGTGCCAGCAGTTTAGAGGGGACGGAGATCTACAATGAGCAGTTCTTC.